The present T cell receptor (beta chain) was sequenced within a study of T cells after yellow fever vaccination. TCRdb independently ran MiXCR on the 5' RACE reads; one entry per CDR3 protein. Of roughly 340,000 distinct CDR3 sequences listed, about 9.5% are singletons. V lost 3 bases and J 4 bases, leaving 15 bases between the germline ends. Germline V gene data show CDR1 as SGHTA and CDR2 as FQGNSA. This CDR3 contains 15 residues. This clonotype was sampled from a young man who received the YFV17D yellow fever vaccine. This rearrangement joins TRBV7-2 to TRBJ1-2; D perhaps matches TRBD1 (6 bases). Sample: PBMCs, taken on the day of the first yellow fever vaccination. The CDR3 loop reads CASSFPGRGVYGYTF. As DNA, the CDR3 is TGTGCCAGCAGCTTCCCAGGAAGGGGGGTCTATGGCTACACCTTC. The complete variable domain, with remaining parts taken from reference TRBV7-2 and TRBJ1-2, reads GAGVSQSPSNKVTEKGKDVELRCDPISGHTALYWYRQSLGQGLEFLIYFQGNSAPDKSGLPSDRFSAERTGGSVSTLTIQRTQQEDSAVYLCASSFPGRGVYGYTFGSGTRLTVV.